What follows is one T cell receptor beta chain and its context. Its specific antigen is unknown. Base quality data are lacking; no much larger clone is found one base away. Receptors were amplified or captured by the immunoSEQ multiplex PCR assay. Per the authors' processing: A statistical classification framework was built for diagnosing cytomegalovirus status from the catalog of TCR beta chain sequences. TCRdb stores this immuneACCESS table with in-frame sequences only. Part of the clones is absent; in the studies checked, under half of the shortfall reflects unresolved V genes, and no reason is known for the rest. Clonal size and the V and J genes are those of that table, whereas D and trimming came from the DNA. The sample profile shows roughly 100,000 clones; about 95% of them were found once. The ten largest clonotypes hold roughly 0.9% of the sample. The donors were included in the validation cohort of around 120 subjects, a group kept apart from the roughly 610-subject first cohort.

Reading the germline V gene gives CDR1 ENHRY and CDR2 SYGVKD. Measured from the cysteine to the phenylalanine, the CDR3 is 15 residues long. Left in the record is the CDR3 DNA by itself, 45 bases read in frame from the first base. Unmatched junction bases come to 11, with V trimmed by 9 bases and J by 6 bases. The sample is drawn from a study of cytomegalovirus exposure and HLA in healthy donors (dated by TCRdb to the late 2010s). As for the study more broadly: According to a later analysis, one platform produced both the roughly 110 validation repertoires and the roughly 640 repertoires of the first cohort. The aim of the study was to test whether cataloging public T cell receptors could identify signatures of past pathogen exposure. A separate validation cohort of 90 to 150 different subjects was used in addition to the 666-subject first cohort. High-throughput TCR immunosequencing, statistical association of individual TCRs with disease status, and machine learning were combined to predict cytomegalovirus infection status. Broader findings and caveats from the paper: While some public TCRs were present in many individuals, most TCR sequences turned up only very rarely across donors. The study gave a list of 150 to 200 TCR beta chains associated with cytomegalovirus. Cytomegalovirus status was reported to be diagnosed by the classifier with high specificity and sensitivity in both the original and validation cohorts. The authors suggested that the approach could potentially be generalized to other disease states and immunological phenotypes. In vitro tests confirmed that a few of the cytomegalovirus-associated TCR beta chains recognize cytomegalovirus antigens. A later analysis lacked HLA typing for the validation cohort, so it scored co-occurrence in that cohort across all 110 or so repertoires. Subsequent analysis determined that TCRs grouped into clusters in the first cohort also showed a tendency toward co-occurrence across the roughly 130 validation repertoires, and approximately 94% of cluster scores exceeded 0.

Sequencing was performed on PBMCs. The rearranged chain carries TRBV10-3 and TRBJ2-1; 10 bases in the middle match TRBD1. The TCR was taken from a woman between 18 and 29 years old in good health and CMV-seronegative. In nucleotides, the sequence is TGTGCCATTTTAGCCGGGGGACAGGGGTTCAATGAGCAGTTCTTC. Its protein product is CAILAGGQGFNEQFF.